This passage covers 28 T cell receptor beta chains from one sample sequenced in a study of sequential checkpoint blockade in melanoma. Treatment: randomized to nivolumab then ipilimumab (arm A) or the reverse (arm B). Clones were sequenced by immunoSEQ multiplex PCR, and TCRdb holds only the in-frame ones, with some missing. This repertoire shows 4,000 to 6,500 clones, approximately 54% found once; its top ten account for about 39%. The starting material was CD8+ T cells sorted from blood (inferred from file names), obtained from a patient given nivolumab and ipilimumab in sequence. These receptors originate from a human donor with melanoma.

This chain connects TRBV28 to TRBJ2-2, with D perhaps matching TRBD2 (5 bases). In germline, CDR1 is MDHEN, CDR2 SYDVKM. V was shortened by 5 bases and J by 5 bases, with 9 bases between the two germline ends. The CDR3 is 13 amino acids. The CDR3 spells CASSLRGTGELFF. The CDR3 DNA follows: TGTGCCAGCAGTCTCCGGGGAACCGGGGAGCTGTTTTTT.

The chain has TRBV29-1 and TRBJ2-2, with D maybe TRBD2 (6 bases). The germline V and J ends were trimmed by 6 bases and 0 bases, with 11 bases remaining between them. Germline loops: CDR1 SQVTM, CDR2 ANQGSEA. The CDR3 totals 14 residues. In DNA form, the CDR3 reads TGCAGCGTCGGGACTGGCGCGAACACCGGGGAGCTGTTTTTT. Its translation is CSVGTGANTGELFF.

The chain links TRBV2 to TRBJ2-7, with 10 bases that match TRBD1. This CDR3 region has 15 residues. V lost 5 bases to trimming and J lost 4 bases; unmatched junction nucleotides: 8. Germline V CDR1 and CDR2: SNHLY, FYNNEI. CDR3 loop: CASSTPGTGAYEQYF. In nucleotides, the CDR3 is TGTGCCAGCAGTACCCCCGGGACAGGGGCGTACGAGCAGTACTTC. Complete variable domain (other parts from reference TRBV2 and TRBJ2-7): EPEVTQTPSHQVTQMGQEVILRCVPISNHLYFYWYRQILGQKVEFLVSFYNNEISEKSEIFDDQFSVERPDGSNFTLKIRSTKLEDSAMYFCASSTPGTGAYEQYFGPGTRLTVT.

The J gene is TRBJ2-3, the V gene TRBV5-4; 7 nucleotides match TRBD1. This CDR3 contains 15 residues. V dropped 0 bases and J dropped 6; count of bases not matched to a gene: 7. Germline V gene lookup returns CDR1 SGHNT and CDR2 YYREEE (reference sequence). The CDR3 bases are TGTGCCAGCAGCTTGGAGAGGGACAGTGAGGATACGCAGTATTTT. This sequence encodes CASSLERDSEDTQYF.

This clone was seen only once. The rearrangement joins TRBV18 to TRBJ2-3, with TRBD1 matching 7 bases. The CDR3 runs 14 residues. V lost 3 bases, J lost 4 bases, and 4 bases stayed unmatched. Germline CDR1 and CDR2: KGHSH and LQKENI. CDR3 region: CASSPAGQADTQYF. In DNA, the CDR3 is TGTGCCAGCTCACCCGCCGGACAGGCAGATACGCAGTATTTT. Full variable domain (rest looked up from reference TRBV18 and TRBJ2-3): NAGVMQNPRHLVRRRGQEARLRCSPMKGHSHVYWYRQLPEEGLKFMVYLQKENIIDESGMPKERFSAEFPKEGPSILRIQQVVRGDSAAYFCASSPAGQADTQYFGPGTRLTVL.

About this clone: A junction boundary mismatches the germline segment, possibly from a read error. This rearrangement joins TRBV30 to TRBJ2-7; TRBD1 might be the D (6 bases). The germline gives CDR1 GTSNPN, CDR2 SVGIG (reference sequence). The CDR3 runs 8 residues. For the CDR3, the DNA is TGTGGCCGGCAGGGGTCCAACTTC. Protein: CGRQGSNF.

J is TRBJ1-1 and V is TRBV29-1; D is unresolved. The V end lost 7 bases, the J end lost 4 bases, and 7 bases lay between the germline ends. This CDR3 is built from 10 residues. The germline V gene has CDR1 SQVTM and CDR2 ANQGSEA. The CDR3, as DNA: TGCAGCGCCAGGATCACTGAAGCTTTCTTT. Protein: CSARITEAFF.

This chain links TRBV2 with TRBJ1-5; no reliable D call. The ends were cut back, 7 bases at V and 0 bases at J, with 10 bases in the middle. CDR3 length: 14 amino acids. Germline values: CDR1 SNHLY, CDR2 FYNNEI. The chain's CDR3 is CASTAHYSNQPQHF. In DNA, the CDR3 is TGTGCCAGCACCGCTCACTATAGCAATCAGCCCCAGCATTTT. The complete variable domain, with remaining parts taken from reference TRBV2 and TRBJ1-5, reads EPEVTQTPSHQVTQMGQEVILRCVPISNHLYFYWYRQILGQKVEFLVSFYNNEISEKSEIFDDQFSVERPDGSNFTLKIRSTKLEDSAMYFCASTAHYSNQPQHFGDGTRLSIL.

The chain uses TRBV4-1 and TRBJ1-1; unclear D gene. Germline V gene sequence: CDR1 MGHRA, CDR2 YSYEKL. The V and J ends lost 3 bases and 6 bases respectively, with 14 bases between them. The CDR3 extends over 14 amino acids. DNA for the CDR3: TGCGCCAGCAGCCACCTCGGGTCCGTTGCTGAAGCTTTCTTT. Translation gives CASSHLGSVAEAFF.

CDR3 region: CASSQDEGHNSPLHF. Here the CDR3 DNA reads TGCGCCAGCAGCCAAGACGAGGGTCATAATTCACCCCTCCACTTT. The chain recombines TRBV4-3 with TRBJ1-6; D ambiguous. Germline V gene lookup returns CDR1 LGHNA and CDR2 YSLEER. The CDR3 covers 15 residues. Deletions cut 0 bases from V and 5 bases from J, with 8 bases between.

The chain joins TRBV7-9 to TRBJ2-7; D is possibly TRBD1 (5 bases). Germline CDR1 SEHNR, CDR2 FQNEAQ (reference sequence). The CDR3 has 14 residues. Trimming stripped 5 bases from V and 3 bases from J, with 14 bases between. CDR3 bases: TGTGCCAGCAGCGGTAGGGGCAGGGACTACGAGCAGTACTTC. Its protein product is CASSGRGRDYEQYF.

The J gene is TRBJ2-7, the V gene TRBV28; D remains ambiguous. V gave up 5 bases and J gave up 6 bases, with 14 bases separating them. The CDR3 has 13 residues. Germline V gene sequence: CDR1 MDHEN, CDR2 SYDVKM. CDR3 residues: CASSRPGRSEQYF. The CDR3, as DNA: TGTGCCAGCAGTCGTCCCGGAAGGAGCGAGCAGTACTTC.

Only a few counts were recorded for this clone. V usage is TRBV9 and J usage is TRBJ1-5; D remains ambiguous. Between the trimmed V and J ends, which lost 3 bases and 0 bases, there was a span of 7 bases. Germline V CDR1 and CDR2: SGDLS, YYNGEE. This CDR3 is built from 14 residues. CDR3 region: CASSATSSNQPQHF. The CDR3 bases are TGTGCCAGCAGCGCAACCAGTAGCAATCAGCCCCAGCATTTT.

The chain carries TRBV6-5 and TRBJ1-1, with 7 bases identical to TRBD1. The V gene's germline CDR1 is MNHEY and CDR2 SVGAGI. J gave up 0 bases and V 8 bases, and 3 bases lay outside the gene matches. The CDR3 is made up of 13 amino acids. The CDR3 DNA follows: TGTGCCAGCGGGCAGGGGGTGAACACTGAAGCTTTCTTT. Its translation: CASGQGVNTEAFF.

The rearrangement links TRBV5-1 to TRBJ2-7; perhaps TRBD1 as D (6 bases). V was pared by 0 bases and J by 4 bases, with 11 bases between. CDR1 and CDR2 (germline): SGHRS, YFSETQ. This CDR3 is 14 amino acids long. The CDR3 reads CASSLVVTGYEQYF. The DNA of the CDR3 is TGCGCCAGCAGCTTGGTGGTCACAGGGTACGAGCAGTACTTC.

The V call is TRBV7-2, the J call TRBJ2-7; weak D call: TRBD1 (6 bases). V lost 1 base and J lost 2, with 6 bases in between. CDR1 and CDR2 from the germline V gene are SGHTA and FQGNSA. CDR3 length equals 13 residues. CDR3 sequence reads: CASSLGGPYEQYF. CDR3 DNA sequence: TGTGCCAGCAGCTTAGGGGGGCCCTACGAGCAGTACTTC.

This sequence joins TRBV11-2 and TRBJ2-5; the match to TRBD1 covers 9 bases. Germline V gene sequence: CDR1 SGHAT, CDR2 FQNNGV. The CDR3 runs to 15 residues. With 3 bases clipped from V and 1 base from J, the junction kept 3 bases outside the gene matches. The CDR3 reads CASSFGTGFQETQYF. The CDR3 DNA is TGTGCCAGCAGCTTTGGGACAGGGTTCCAAGAGACCCAGTACTTC.

This chain uses TRBV7-9 with TRBJ2-5; a weak D match, TRBD1 (7 bases). TRBJ2-7 explains the end of the DNA better; the J call may be wrong. Germline values: CDR1 SEHNR, CDR2 FQNEAQ (reference sequence). This CDR3 spans 12 amino acids. The CDR3 region is CASNPGGYEQYF. For the CDR3, the DNA is TGTGCCAGCAATCCAGGGGGGTACGAGCAGTACTTC.

The gene calls are TRBV4-1 and TRBJ2-4, with a tentative D call TRBD2 (6 bases). The CDR3 has 14 amino acids. Trimming stripped 4 bases from V and 6 bases from J, with 13 bases between. Germline CDR1 is MGHRA and CDR2 is YSYEKL. The CDR3, as DNA: TGCGCCAGCAGCCGAACTGGGACTTCAAACATTCAGTACTTC. It specifies CASSRTGTSNIQYF.

This clone appeared once. The chain combines TRBV5-6 with TRBJ1-1; D is unresolved. The CDR3 extends over 12 amino acids. The V end lost 4 bases, the J end lost 6 bases, and 10 bases lay between the germline ends. Per germline, CDR1 SGHDT and CDR2 YYEEEE. This CDR3 reads CASSLGEAEAFF. The CDR3 bases are TGTGCCAGCAGCCTAGGAGAGGCTGAAGCTTTCTTT.

The chain joins TRBV2 to TRBJ1-1; D gene unclear. V gave up 1 base and J gave up 2 bases, with 8 bases separating them. CDR1 SNHLY and CDR2 FYNNEI come from the germline V gene. The CDR3 sequence is 14 residues long. The CDR3 region has the DNA TGTGCCAGCAGTGAAGAAAGAGTTAACACTGAAGCTTTCTTT. The encoded protein is CASSEERVNTEAFF.

The chain uses TRBV5-6 and TRBJ2-1, with TRBD2 matching 11 bases. The CDR3 loop spans 15 amino acids. Unmatched junction bases numbered 4, after V lost 0 bases and J lost 8 bases. Germline CDR1 SGHDT, CDR2 YYEEEE. CDR3 bases: TGTGCCAGCAGCTTGGGACTAGCGGGGATCTATGAGCAGTTCTTC. Protein: CASSLGLAGIYEQFF.

This clone has just a few counts. V usage is TRBV6-5 and J usage is TRBJ2-1, with TRBD2 as a possible D gene (7 bases). CDR1 is MNHEY and CDR2 is SVGAGI in the germline V gene. The CDR3 is 14 amino acids. The V end lost 6 bases, the J end lost 4 bases, and 13 bases lay between the germline ends. CDR3 coding DNA: TGTGCCAGCAGCCGGGGGGCGGGATACAATGAGCAGTTCTTC. Protein product: CASSRGAGYNEQFF.

Note on this clone: The junction and the germline gene differ at one end; a read error may be behind it. This sample also contains other DNA sequences that code for the same CDR3. This chain joins TRBV15 and TRBJ2-5; TRBD2 might be the D (6 bases). This CDR3 is built from 15 residues. Germline V gene data show CDR1 as LNHNV and CDR2 as YYDKDF (reference sequence). The CDR3 bases are TGCGCCACCAGCAATACGGTGGGGGGTGGGGAGACCCAGTACTTC. Amino acids: CATSNTVGGGETQYF.

By proportion, this clone is large. The J gene is TRBJ1-4, the V gene TRBV7-9, with D hard to call. Germline CDR1 reads SEHNR; CDR2 reads FQNEAQ (reference sequence). The CDR3 consists of 15 residues. V lost 1 base and J 4 bases, leaving 10 bases between the germline ends. The CDR3: CASSLVAGLNEKLFF. The CDR3 DNA is TGTGCCAGCAGCTTAGTGGCAGGCCTTAATGAAAAACTGTTTTTT. Supplemented by reference TRBV7-9 and TRBJ1-4, the full variable domain reads DTGVSQNPRHKITKRGQNVTFRCDPISEHNRLYWYRQTLGQGPEFLTYFQNEAQLEKSRLLSDRFSAERPKGSFSTLEIQRTEQGDSAMYLCASSLVAGLNEKLFFGSGTQLSVL.

The chain links TRBV5-1 to TRBJ1-2; 11 nucleotides agree with TRBD1. This CDR3 is built from 15 residues. J lost 7 bases, V lost 2 bases, and 7 bases had no gene match. Germline assignment: CDR1 SGHRS and CDR2 YFSETQ. DNA of the CDR3: TGCGCCAGCAGCTTTACCGGGACAGGGGGGAGTGGCTACACCTTC. It encodes CASSFTGTGGSGYTF.

J is TRBJ2-3 and V is TRBV6-4, with TRBD2 matching 8 bases. After removal of 2 bases from V and 4 bases from J, the junction contained 8 bases not matched to a gene. This CDR3 is built from 16 residues. Germline V gene lookup returns CDR1 MRHNA and CDR2 SNTAGT. DNA of the CDR3: TGTGCCAGCAGTGACCCCGCTTCGGGGGGGTCAGATACGCAGTATTTT. Protein: CASSDPASGGSDTQYF.

The chain has TRBV2 and TRBJ1-5; TRBD1 matches at 9 bases. V lost 6 bases to trimming and J lost 6 bases; unmatched junction nucleotides: 3. Looked up from germline, CDR1 is SNHLY and CDR2 is FYNNEI. There are 13 residues in the CDR3. The CDR3 sequence is CASSTGGSQPQHF. CDR3 DNA: TGTGCCAGCAGCACAGGGGGCAGTCAGCCCCAGCATTTT.